A selection of T cell receptor beta chains follows, all from one sample in a study of shared clonotypes between healthy human individuals. The data were produced by immunoSEQ multiplex PCR, yet TCRdb's version contains in-frame clones alone and is incomplete. The table has some 2,000,000 clones, 95% seen once. The sample consisted of naive CD4+ T cells sorted from blood. Source of these receptors: a man between 18 and 29 years old in good health. Each CDR3 is given with its conserved first and last residue.

V: TRBV18; J: TRBJ2-7; CDR3: CASSVVTGQEYEQYF
V: TRBV11-2; J: TRBJ2-7; CDR3: CASSLDLQSSYEQYF
V: TRBV4-1; J: TRBJ2-7; CDR3: CASSQDRGTGSYEQYF
V: TRBV5-1; J: TRBJ2-2; CDR3: CASKWDSRTGELFF
V: TRBV4-3; J: TRBJ2-3; CDR3: CASSLGFTDTQYF
V: TRBV5-1; J: TRBJ2-5; CDR3: CASSLNQLNAQYF
V: TRBV2; J: TRBJ2-7; CDR3: CASRPTGDYEQYF
V: TRBV7-2; J: TRBJ2-5; CDR3: CASRRTGQETQYF
V: TRBV13; J: TRBJ2-5; CDR3: CASSFRLAGAIQETQYF
V: TRBV2; J: TRBJ2-1; CDR3: CASSEQGLDNEQFF
V: TRBV27; J: TRBJ1-6; CDR3: CASSLTGGDNSPLHF
V: TRBV30; J: TRBJ1-4; CDR3: CAWTQAQGTNEKLFF
V: TRBV7-9; J: TRBJ1-1; CDR3: CASSLVTGREVFF
V: TRBV9; J: TRBJ2-2; CDR3: CASSAPGTSLLTGELFF
V: TRBV5-1; J: TRBJ2-5; CDR3: CASSLEGSETQYF
V: TRBV2; J: TRBJ1-5; CDR3: CASSTQGLGNQPQHF
V: TRBV18; J: TRBJ1-1; CDR3: CASSRIAGLNTEAFF
V: TRBV27; J: TRBJ2-3; CDR3: CASSGLGLRAADTQYF
V: TRBV6-5; J: TRBJ2-5; CDR3: CASRGLAGGRETQYF
V: TRBV19; J: TRBJ1-1; CDR3: CASSRPFTEAFF
V: TRBV21-1; J: TRBJ2-2; CDR3: CASSKVSGTPNTGELFF
V: TRBV5-1; J: TRBJ2-3; CDR3: CASSLRLAGGSHRTDTQYF